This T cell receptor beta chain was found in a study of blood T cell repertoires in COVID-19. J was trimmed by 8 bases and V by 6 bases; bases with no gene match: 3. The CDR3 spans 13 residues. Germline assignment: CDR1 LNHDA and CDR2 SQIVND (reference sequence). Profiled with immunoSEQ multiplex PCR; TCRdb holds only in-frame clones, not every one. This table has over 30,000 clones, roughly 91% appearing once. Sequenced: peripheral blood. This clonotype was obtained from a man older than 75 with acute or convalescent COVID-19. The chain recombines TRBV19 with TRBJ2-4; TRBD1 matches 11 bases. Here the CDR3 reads CASSGQGAYIQYF. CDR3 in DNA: TGTGCCAGTAGCGGACAGGGGGCTTACATTCAGTACTTC.